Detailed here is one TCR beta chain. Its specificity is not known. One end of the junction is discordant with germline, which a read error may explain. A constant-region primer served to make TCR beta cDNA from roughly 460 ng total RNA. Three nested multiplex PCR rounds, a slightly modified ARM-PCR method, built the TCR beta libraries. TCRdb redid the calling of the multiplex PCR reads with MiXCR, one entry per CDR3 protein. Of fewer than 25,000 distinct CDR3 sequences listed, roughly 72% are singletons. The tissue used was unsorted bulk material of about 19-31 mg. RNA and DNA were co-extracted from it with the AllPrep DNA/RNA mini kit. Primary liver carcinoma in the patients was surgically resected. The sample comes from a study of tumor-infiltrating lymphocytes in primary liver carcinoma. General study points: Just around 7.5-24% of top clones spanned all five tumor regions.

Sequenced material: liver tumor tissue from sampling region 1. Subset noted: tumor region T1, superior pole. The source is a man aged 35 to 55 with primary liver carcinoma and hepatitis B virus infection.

The CDR3 loop is CASNQDRSSGYNEQFF. For the CDR3, the DNA is TGTGCCAGCAACCAAGATAGGTCTAGCGGTTACAATGAGCAATTCTTC. The genes are TRBV4-2 and TRBJ2-1; TRBD2 matches 7 bases. Germline-derived CDR1 and CDR2 are LGHNA and YNFKEQ. This CDR3 spans 16 amino acids.